The sequence of this T cell receptor beta chain was determined in a study of human T cells and chemical hapten exposure. Time point meaning: patch test 3, about 24 weeks after DPC sensitization. Documented treatment: therapeutic diphenylcyclopropenone sensitization with weekly scalp DPC. TCRdb called the RACE reads again in MiXCR, with one record for every CDR3 protein. Here the sample spans just under 65,000 distinct CDR3 sequences, 11% being singletons. The starting material was whole blood, obtained in connection with sensitization to the hapten diphenylcyclopropenone (DPC). The TCR originated in a woman in her 30s with alopecia areata. Some clones in this sample may be carry-over from other donors' samples.

CDR3 loop: CASSRDSAYNEQFF. CDR3 DNA: TGTGCCAGCAGCAGGGACTCCGCCTACAATGAGCAGTTCTTC. This chain connects TRBV5-4 to TRBJ2-1, with D tentatively TRBD2 (6 bases). The CDR3 runs 14 residues. The V gene's germline CDR1 is SGHNT and CDR2 YYREEE (reference sequence). Deletions cut 4 bases from V and 2 bases from J, with 10 bases between.